A selection of T cell receptor beta chains follows, all from one sample in a study of OX40 agonist ivuxolimab in advanced cancers. Clones were sequenced by immunoSEQ multiplex PCR, and TCRdb holds only the in-frame ones, with some missing. The table has 15,000 to 20,000 clones, 80% to 85% seen once. The starting material was CD4+ or CD8+ T cells sorted from blood, obtained in a trial of the OX40 agonist ivuxolimab. The source is an adult with an advanced solid tumor such as melanoma, head and neck, liver or kidney cancer. Both conserved end residues are part of each CDR3. A D gene is named only where the DNA matches it firmly. Rows give clone size only sometimes, using once, few, many, or a class for an expanded clone.

clone size: few
D gene: TRBD2
J gene: TRBJ2-7
V gene: TRBV7-9
CDR3 protein: CASSARRAGGSYEQYF
CDR3 DNA: TGTGCCAGCAGCGCCAGAAGGGCGGGAGGAAGCTACGAGCAGTACTTC

clone size: once
D gene: NA
J gene: TRBJ1-1
V gene: TRBV2
CDR3 protein: CASSEVLRDTEAFF
CDR3 DNA: TGTGCCAGCAGTGAAGTTCTTCGGGACACTGAAGCTTTCTTT

clone size: NA
D gene: NA
J gene: TRBJ2-7
V gene: TRBV27
CDR3 protein: CASSARSYEQYF
CDR3 DNA: TGTGCCAGCAGTGCCCGGAGCTACGAGCAGTACTTC

clone size: NA
D gene: NA
J gene: TRBJ1-2
V gene: TRBV6-5
CDR3 protein: CASSYSSQGEGYTF
CDR3 DNA: TGTGCCAGCAGTTACTCATCTCAGGGTGAAGGCTACACCTTC

clone size: NA
D gene: NA
J gene: TRBJ1-5
V gene: TRBV7-8
CDR3 protein: CASSLAGQPQHF
CDR3 DNA: TGTGCCAGCAGCTTAGCAGGTCAGCCCCAGCATTTT

clone size: NA
D gene: TRBD1
J gene: TRBJ2-2
V gene: TRBV9
CDR3 protein: CASSLGGSGELFF
CDR3 DNA: TGTGCCAGCAGCTTAGGGGGCTCCGGGGAGCTGTTTTTT

clone size: NA
D gene: NA
J gene: TRBJ2-6
V gene: TRBV27
CDR3 protein: CASSMGAGANVLTF
CDR3 DNA: TGTGCCAGCAGTATGGGGGCTGGGGCCAACGTCCTGACTTTC

clone size: NA
D gene: TRBD2
J gene: TRBJ2-3
V gene: TRBV7-3
CDR3 protein: CASSSRASGSRDTQYF
CDR3 DNA: TGTGCCAGCAGCTCCCGGGCTAGCGGGAGTCGGGATACGCAGTATTTT

clone size: NA
D gene: NA
J gene: TRBJ2-7
V gene: TRBV29-1
CDR3 protein: CSVVAGPGEQYF
CDR3 DNA: TGCAGCGTTGTAGCCGGGCCTGGCGAGCAGTACTTC

clone size: NA
D gene: TRBD1
J gene: TRBJ2-2
V gene: TRBV2
CDR3 protein: CASSVSGGTGELFF
CDR3 DNA: TGTGCCAGCAGTGTTTCAGGGGGCACCGGGGAGCTGTTTTTT

clone size: NA
D gene: NA
J gene: TRBJ2-7
V gene: TRBV7-3
CDR3 protein: CASSLSHGGEQYF
CDR3 DNA: TGTGCCAGCAGCTTATCTCATGGCGGCGAGCAGTACTTC

clone size: NA
D gene: NA
J gene: TRBJ2-7
V gene: TRBV2
CDR3 protein: CASSVRRDSYEQYF
CDR3 DNA: TGTGCCAGCAGTGTTCGAAGAGACTCCTACGAGCAGTACTTC

clone size: few
D gene: TRBD2
J gene: TRBJ2-5
V gene: TRBV18
CDR3 protein: CASSPGLVETQYF
CDR3 DNA: TGTGCCAGCTCACCGGGACTAGTAGAGACCCAGTACTTC

clone size: NA
D gene: NA
J gene: TRBJ2-5
V gene: TRBV10-1
CDR3 protein: CASSGQTQETQYF
CDR3 DNA: TGCGCCAGCAGTGGTCAGACACAAGAGACCCAGTACTTC

clone size: NA
D gene: TRBD2
J gene: TRBJ2-3
V gene: TRBV18
CDR3 protein: CASSPTSGGTDTQYF
CDR3 DNA: TGTGCCAGCTCGCCTACTAGCGGGGGCACAGATACGCAGTATTTT

clone size: NA
D gene: NA
J gene: TRBJ2-3
V gene: TRBV5-1
CDR3 protein: CASSRRWGDTQYF
CDR3 DNA: TGCGCCAGCAGCCGGAGGTGGGGAGATACGCAGTATTTT

clone size: NA
D gene: NA
J gene: TRBJ2-3
V gene: TRBV18
CDR3 protein: CANSAPSTDTQYF
CDR3 DNA: TGTGCCAACTCAGCCCCCAGCACAGATACGCAGTATTTT

clone size: NA
D gene: TRBD2
J gene: TRBJ2-1
V gene: TRBV7-9
CDR3 protein: CASSSSGRSSYNEQFF
CDR3 DNA: TGTGCCAGCAGCTCTAGCGGGCGAAGCTCCTACAATGAGCAGTTCTTC

clone size: NA
D gene: NA
J gene: TRBJ2-5
V gene: TRBV18
CDR3 protein: CASSPQETQYF
CDR3 DNA: TGTGCCAGCTCACCACAGGAGACCCAGTACTTC

clone size: NA
D gene: TRBD1
J gene: TRBJ1-2
V gene: TRBV27
CDR3 protein: CASSLSPTGSFGYTF
CDR3 DNA: TGTGCCAGCAGTTTATCCCCGACAGGGTCCTTTGGCTACACCTTC

clone size: NA
D gene: NA
J gene: TRBJ2-5
V gene: TRBV10-3
CDR3 protein: CAISELGETQYF
CDR3 DNA: TGTGCCATCAGTGAGCTGGGGGAGACCCAGTACTTC

clone size: NA
D gene: NA
J gene: TRBJ1-2
V gene: TRBV30
CDR3 protein: CASPGSNYGYTF
CDR3 DNA: TGTGCCTCCCCAGGAAGCAACTATGGCTACACCTTC

clone size: NA
D gene: NA
J gene: TRBJ1-1
V gene: TRBV28
CDR3 protein: CASLGPNTEAFF
CDR3 DNA: TGTGCCAGCCTAGGGCCTAACACTGAAGCTTTCTTT

clone size: NA
D gene: NA
J gene: TRBJ2-5
V gene: TRBV5-6
CDR3 protein: CASSQYQETQYF
CDR3 DNA: TGTGCCAGCAGTCAGTACCAAGAGACCCAGTACTTC

clone size: NA
D gene: TRBD2
J gene: TRBJ2-3
V gene: TRBV7-3
CDR3 protein: CASSILAGANTQYF
CDR3 DNA: TGTGCCAGCAGCATACTAGCGGGAGCTAATACGCAGTATTTT

clone size: NA
D gene: TRBD2
J gene: TRBJ2-1
V gene: TRBV7-9
CDR3 protein: CASRPNSGGSSYNEQFF
CDR3 DNA: TGTGCCAGCAGACCGAATAGCGGGGGGAGCTCCTACAATGAGCAGTTCTTC

clone size: NA
D gene: NA
J gene: TRBJ1-3
V gene: TRBV4-2
CDR3 protein: CASRGEKTGNTIYF
CDR3 DNA: TGTGCCAGCAGAGGGGAGAAAACTGGAAACACCATATATTTT

clone size: NA
D gene: TRBD2
J gene: TRBJ2-1
V gene: TRBV7-2
CDR3 protein: CASRRLAGGQGVDNEQFF
CDR3 DNA: TGTGCCAGCAGGCGACTAGCGGGAGGGCAGGGGGTTGACAATGAGCAGTTCTTC

clone size: NA
D gene: TRBD1
J gene: TRBJ1-2
V gene: TRBV6-5
CDR3 protein: CASSRSTGEGGYTF
CDR3 DNA: TGTGCCAGCAGTCGATCGACAGGGGAGGGTGGCTACACCTTC

clone size: NA
D gene: TRBD1
J gene: TRBJ1-5
V gene: TRBV28
CDR3 protein: CASSSGQGNQPQHF
CDR3 DNA: TGTGCCAGCAGTTCCGGACAGGGCAATCAGCCCCAGCATTTT

clone size: once
D gene: NA
J gene: TRBJ1-1
V gene: TRBV7-8
CDR3 protein: CASSLKGAEAFF
CDR3 DNA: TGTGCCAGCAGCTTAAAAGGGGCTGAAGCTTTCTTT

clone size: NA
D gene: TRBD2
J gene: TRBJ2-5
V gene: TRBV18
CDR3 protein: CASSPGTSGRTETQYF
CDR3 DNA: TGTGCCAGCTCACCAGGGACTAGCGGGAGGACAGAGACCCAGTACTTC

clone size: NA
D gene: NA
J gene: TRBJ1-2
V gene: TRBV5-8
CDR3 protein: CASSSTGSTWGYTF
CDR3 DNA: TGTGCCAGCAGCTCTACAGGGAGTACTTGGGGCTACACCTTC

clone size: few
D gene: TRBD1
J gene: TRBJ2-7
V gene: TRBV6-5
CDR3 protein: CASSYTRTGGSYEQYF
CDR3 DNA: TGTGCCAGCAGTTACACCCGTACAGGGGGGTCCTACGAGCAGTACTTC

clone size: NA
D gene: TRBD1
J gene: TRBJ2-2
V gene: TRBV19
CDR3 protein: CASSEGTGVNTGELFF
CDR3 DNA: TGTGCCAGTAGTGAAGGGACAGGGGTGAACACCGGGGAGCTGTTTTTT

clone size: NA
D gene: TRBD1
J gene: TRBJ2-1
V gene: TRBV18
CDR3 protein: CASSPRQGTHNEQFF
CDR3 DNA: TGTGCCAGCTCACCACGACAGGGAACCCACAATGAGCAGTTCTTC

clone size: NA
D gene: NA
J gene: TRBJ1-4
V gene: TRBV9
CDR3 protein: CASSKGEGSVTNEKLFF
CDR3 DNA: TGTGCCAGCAGCAAAGGGGAGGGTTCAGTAACTAATGAAAAACTGTTTTTT

clone size: NA
D gene: NA
J gene: TRBJ2-4
V gene: TRBV12-2
CDR3 protein: CASRLAFEANLLAKNIQYF
CDR3 DNA: TGTGCAAGTCGCTTAGCGTTTGAGGCCAACCTTTTAGCCAAAAACATTCAGTACTTC

clone size: NA
D gene: TRBD2
J gene: TRBJ2-1
V gene: TRBV5-1
CDR3 protein: CASSLGLAGNEQFF
CDR3 DNA: TGCGCCAGCAGCTTGGGACTAGCCGGAAATGAGCAGTTCTTC

clone size: NA
D gene: NA
J gene: TRBJ1-6
V gene: TRBV25-1
CDR3 protein: CASSERESSYNSPLHF
CDR3 DNA: TGTGCCAGCAGTGAAAGGGAAAGCTCCTATAATTCACCCCTCCACTTT

clone size: NA
D gene: NA
J gene: TRBJ1-1
V gene: TRBV2
CDR3 protein: CASIGVWTEAFF
CDR3 DNA: TGTGCCAGCATAGGGGTTTGGACTGAAGCTTTCTTT

clone size: few
D gene: TRBD2
J gene: TRBJ2-1
V gene: TRBV7-2
CDR3 protein: CASSLGLAGNNEQFF
CDR3 DNA: TGTGCCAGCAGCTTAGGACTAGCGGGAAACAATGAGCAGTTCTTC

clone size: few
D gene: TRBD2
J gene: TRBJ2-1
V gene: TRBV5-6
CDR3 protein: CASSLGTSGFNEQFF
CDR3 DNA: TGTGCCAGCAGCTTGGGGACTAGCGGATTCAATGAGCAGTTCTTC

clone size: NA
D gene: NA
J gene: TRBJ1-2
V gene: TRBV6-1
CDR3 protein: CASSEGGAGGGYTF
CDR3 DNA: TGTGCCAGCAGTGAAGGGGGTGCAGGAGGCGGCTACACCTTC

clone size: NA
D gene: TRBD2
J gene: TRBJ2-7
V gene: TRBV28
CDR3 protein: CASSSPGGGRGGEQYF
CDR3 DNA: TGTGCCAGCAGTTCCCCTGGCGGCGGGCGCGGGGGCGAGCAGTACTTC

clone size: NA
D gene: NA
J gene: TRBJ2-7
V gene: TRBV28
CDR3 protein: CASGSPAGREQYF
CDR3 DNA: TGTGCCAGCGGGTCCCCTGCGGGCCGAGAGCAGTACTTC

clone size: NA
D gene: NA
J gene: TRBJ1-1
V gene: TRBV19
CDR3 protein: CASSDRLTGNTEAFF
CDR3 DNA: TGTGCCAGTAGCGACCGGTTGACAGGGAACACTGAAGCTTTCTTT

clone size: NA
D gene: NA
J gene: TRBJ2-2
V gene: TRBV7-6
CDR3 protein: CASSLAARNTGELFF
CDR3 DNA: TGTGCCAGCAGCTTAGCAGCGCGAAACACCGGGGAGCTGTTTTTT

clone size: NA
D gene: NA
J gene: TRBJ1-6
V gene: TRBV28
CDR3 protein: CASAGSGNSPLHF
CDR3 DNA: TGTGCCAGCGCCGGGTCGGGAAATTCACCCCTCCACTTT